The 8 T cell receptor beta chains given below trace back to one sample, sequenced in a study of cytomegalovirus exposure and HLA in healthy donors. A multiplex PCR was run with 60 Vbeta primers and 13 Jbeta primers. Assay: immunoSEQ multiplex PCR; the TCRdb copy retains only in-frame clones and omits some. There are roughly 110,000 clones in the sample; about three quarters occur only once, and roughly 0.79% lies in the top ten. The sample comprised PBMCs. The receptors originated from a boy aged 10-17 years in good health and CMV-seronegative.

This clone has a handful of counts. The rearrangement uses TRBV5-1 and TRBJ2-2, with 8 bases that match TRBD1. The junction had 5 bases not matched to a gene; V was cut back by 4 bases and J by 3 bases. Per germline, CDR1 SGHRS and CDR2 YFSETQ. CDR3 size: 15 residues. CDR3 sequence (DNA): TGCGCCAGCAGCCCTGGACAGGGATACACCGGGGAGCTGTTTTTT. Translated: CASSPGQGYTGELFF.

Only one count was recorded for this clone. The CDR3 region has the DNA TGTGCCAGTAGTATGGCGTGGAGCACTGAAGCTTTCTTT. Residues: CASSMAWSTEAFF. This chain links TRBV19 with TRBJ1-1, with no clear D. CDR1 LNHDA and CDR2 SQIVND come from the germline V gene (reference sequence). This CDR3 spans 13 amino acids. V gave up 3 bases and J gave up 4 bases, with 9 bases separating them.

The chain uses TRBV7-3 and TRBJ2-5; D possibly corresponds to TRBD1 (5 bases). This CDR3 is 13 amino acids long. Trimming took 4 bases from V and 4 from J, leaving 10 bases between them. CDR1 and CDR2 (germline): SGHTA, FQGTGA. CDR3 bases: TGTGCCAGCAGCTCAGGACAATCAGAGACCCAGTACTTC. As protein: CASSSGQSETQYF. The full variable domain, completed using reference TRBV7-3 and TRBJ2-5, is GAGVSQTPSNKVTEKGKYVELRCDPISGHTALYWYRQSLGQGPEFLIYFQGTGAADDSGLPNDRFFAVRPEGSVSTLKIQRTERGDSAVYLCASSSGQSETQYFGPGTRLLVL.

The CDR3: CAWSVRGLAASNEQFF. The CDR3 DNA reads as TGTGCCTGGAGTGTACGGGGACTAGCGGCTTCCAATGAGCAGTTCTTC. This chain joins TRBV30 and TRBJ2-1; 11 bases align to TRBD2. Germline CDR1 is GTSNPN and CDR2 is SVGIG (reference sequence). The CDR3 has 16 residues. Trimming removed 0 bases from V and 6 bases from J; junction bases left unmatched: 7.

The chain recombines TRBV5-6 with TRBJ1-2; possible D gene TRBD1, 6 bases. CDR1 and CDR2 from the germline V gene are SGHDT and YYEEEE. This CDR3 has 13 amino acids. V lost 3 bases, J lost 5 bases, and 11 bases lay in between. The CDR3 DNA sequence: TGTGCCAGCAGCTGGTGGGGGACATATGGCTACACCTTC. It encodes CASSWWGTYGYTF.

The table lists this clone with a count of one. The gene calls are TRBV7-6 and TRBJ2-7; 9 positions match TRBD1. CDR3 size: 16 residues. Trimming cost V 2 bases and J 1 base; bases outside gene matches: 6. CDR1 is SGHVS and CDR2 is FNYEAQ in the germline V gene. The CDR3 loop reads CASSLIAGTGSYEQYF. Written as DNA, the CDR3 is TGTGCCAGCAGCTTAATCGCCGGGACAGGGTCCTACGAGCAGTACTTC.

V usage is TRBV9 and J usage is TRBJ2-2; TRBD1 might be the D (6 bases). The CDR3 length is 16 residues. Germline V lookup: CDR1 SGDLS, CDR2 YYNGEE. The V gene lost 3 bases and the J gene lost 0 bases, with 12 bases spanning the gap. Here the CDR3 reads CASSAVPGANTGELFF. DNA for the CDR3: TGTGCCAGCAGCGCCGTGCCAGGGGCGAACACCGGGGAGCTGTTTTTT.

The J gene is TRBJ2-3, the V gene TRBV7-3, with 9 bases matching TRBD2. CDR1 and CDR2 (germline): SGHTA, FQGTGA. This CDR3 contains 16 residues. Germline trimming cut 5 bases from V and 2 bases from J; bases unmatched to any gene: 8. The CDR3 here is CASSPGTSRNTDTQYF. DNA of the CDR3: TGTGCCAGCAGCCCTGGGACTAGCCGCAACACAGATACGCAGTATTTT.